The 32 T cell receptor beta chains listed next were all sequenced from one sample in a study of cytomegalovirus exposure and HLA in healthy donors. Primers: 60 Vbeta forward and 13 Jbeta reverse. Measured with immunoSEQ multiplex PCR; TCRdb has only the in-frame clones, and not every one. This sample's clone table lists 200,000 to 250,000 clones. The sequencing input was PBMCs. The receptors were sampled from a woman between 25 and 40 years old in good health and CMV-seropositive.

V usage is TRBV27 and J usage is TRBJ1-2, with unresolved D. V was trimmed by 4 bases and J by 6 bases, leaving 12 bases between them. The germline V gene encodes CDR1 MNHEY and CDR2 SMNVEV (reference sequence). The CDR3 totals 13 residues. This chain's CDR3 is CASSSLAQNGYTF. For the CDR3, the DNA is TGTGCCAGCAGTTCACTCGCACAGAATGGCTACACCTTC.

The chain uses TRBV15 and TRBJ1-2, with TRBD1 matching 7 bases. Trimming at V came to 3 bases and at J to 7 bases, leaving 5 bases not matched to a gene. The CDR3 contains 13 residues. Germline CDR1 is LNHNV and CDR2 is YYDKDF (reference sequence). CDR3 protein: CATSSYDRAGYTF. CDR3 nucleotides: TGTGCCACCAGCAGCTACGACAGGGCTGGCTACACCTTC. The full variable domain, rest sourced from reference TRBV15 and TRBJ1-2, is DAMVIQNPRYQVTQFGKPVTLSCSQTLNHNVMYWYQQKSSQAPKLLFHYYDKDFNNEADTPDNFQSRRPNTSFCFLDIRSPGLGDTAMYLCATSSYDRAGYTFGSGTRLTVV.

V gene TRBV11-2 combines with J gene TRBJ2-1, with D possibly TRBD2 on 6 matching bases. Germline V lookup: CDR1 SGHAT, CDR2 FQNNGV. Trimming stripped 2 bases from V and 8 bases from J, with 22 bases between. This CDR3 comprises 17 residues. The CDR3 reads CASSLSSGWQGGDEQFF. The CDR3 bases are TGTGCCAGCAGCTTATCGAGTGGTTGGCAGGGAGGTGATGAGCAGTTCTTC.

The rearrangement uses TRBV9 and TRBJ2-2; 9 nucleotides agree with TRBD1. CDR1 SGDLS and CDR2 YYNGEE come from the germline V gene. This CDR3 is built from 15 residues. V was clipped by 3 bases and J by 8 bases; unmatched bases: 8. The CDR3 is CASSDNTGGAGELFF. In DNA form, the CDR3 reads TGTGCCAGCAGCGACAACACAGGGGGCGCGGGGGAGCTGTTTTTT.

The chain links TRBV5-5 to TRBJ1-1; 7 bases line up with TRBD1. This CDR3 spans 20 amino acids. With 4 bases clipped from V and 0 bases from J, the junction kept 21 bases outside the gene matches. Germline-derived CDR1 and CDR2 are SGHKS and YYEKEE (reference sequence). The DNA for the CDR3 is TGTGCCAGCAGCCGTACCCGAGAGATCGACAGGGCAGGGATGAACACTGAAGCTTTCTTT. It codes for CASSRTREIDRAGMNTEAFF. Full variable domain (outside the CDR3, taken from reference TRBV5-5 and TRBJ1-1): DAGVTQSPTHLIKTRGQQVTLRCSPISGHKSVSWYQQVLGQGPQFIFQYYEKEERGRGNFPDRFSARQFPNYSSELNVNALLLGDSALYLCASSRTREIDRAGMNTEAFFGQGTRLTVV.

The chain combines TRBV5-1 with TRBJ2-7; possibly TRBD1 for D (8 bases). The CDR3 is 14 residues long. The germline V gene encodes CDR1 SGHRS and CDR2 YFSETQ. Trimming stripped 0 bases from V and 6 bases from J, with 13 bases between. The CDR3 region is CASSLEDREGEQYF. DNA of the CDR3: TGCGCCAGCAGCTTGGAGGACAGGGAGGGCGAGCAGTACTTC.

V is TRBV5-1 and J is TRBJ2-1; D ambiguous. The V gene lost 2 bases and the J gene lost 6 bases, with 21 bases spanning the gap. CDR1 and CDR2 from the germline V gene are SGHRS and YFSETQ. This CDR3 is built from 17 residues. DNA for the CDR3: TGCGCCAGCAGCTTAAGTACTCGTTCAAATTTACTCAATGAGCAGTTCTTC. It translates to CASSLSTRSNLLNEQFF. Supplemented by reference TRBV5-1 and TRBJ2-1, the full variable domain reads KAGVTQTPRYLIKTRGQQVTLSCSPISGHRSVSWYQQTPGQGLQFLFEYFSETQRNKGNFPGRFSGRQFSNSRSEMNVSTLELGDSALYLCASSLSTRSNLLNEQFFGPGTRLTVL.

The chain recombines TRBV18 with TRBJ1-1, with D perhaps TRBD1 (5 bases). The length of the CDR3 is 15 residues. V was trimmed by 3 bases and J by 0 bases, leaving 11 bases between them. Germline V gene lookup returns CDR1 KGHSH and CDR2 LQKENI. CDR3 amino acids: CASSPVDRMNTEAFF. CDR3 DNA sequence: TGTGCCAGCTCACCCGTAGACAGAATGAACACTGAAGCTTTCTTT.

The rearrangement joins TRBV4-3 to TRBJ1-5, with unresolved D. The ends were cut back, 0 bases at V and 7 bases at J, with 7 bases in the middle. Germline CDR1 is LGHNA and CDR2 is YSLEER. CDR3 length equals 13 residues. Here the CDR3 reads CASSQDEEQPQHF. CDR3 bases: TGCGCCAGCAGCCAAGACGAGGAGCAGCCCCAGCATTTT.

The chain combines TRBV7-8 with TRBJ2-3, with 11 bases fitting TRBD1. Germline CDR1 is SGHVS and CDR2 is FQNEAQ. CDR3 length: 15 residues. Germline trimming cut 5 bases from V and 2 bases from J; bases unmatched to any gene: 3. The CDR3 protein is CASSLDRGPTDTQYF. Here the CDR3 DNA reads TGTGCCAGCAGCCTGGACAGGGGGCCCACAGATACGCAGTATTTT.

This chain joins TRBV5-1 and TRBJ2-7, with a tentative D call TRBD1 (5 bases). Per the germline V gene, CDR1 is SGHRS and CDR2 is YFSETQ. The CDR3 loop spans 12 amino acids. Between the trimmed V and J ends, which lost 5 bases and 6 bases, there was a span of 12 bases. CDR3 residues: CASSFDSTEQYF. The CDR3 nucleotides are TGCGCCAGCAGTTTTGACAGTACCGAGCAGTACTTC.

This chain joins TRBV7-2 and TRBJ2-1; TRBD2 matches 15 bases. With 3 bases clipped from V and 4 bases from J, the junction kept 4 bases outside the gene matches. The germline CDR1 and CDR2 sequences are SGHTA and FQGNSA. The CDR3 is 17 amino acids. The CDR3 coding sequence is TGTGCCAGCAGCTTTTCCGGGACTAGCGGGGGGTACAATGAGCAGTTCTTC. This sequence encodes CASSFSGTSGGYNEQFF.

This chain's CDR3 is CATLGWRSSGANVLTF. In DNA form, the CDR3 reads TGTGCCACCCTTGGGTGGCGGAGCTCTGGGGCCAACGTCCTGACTTTC. The genes are TRBV19 and TRBJ2-6; D ambiguous. Trimming shortened V by 10 bases and J by 0 bases, and 16 bases separated the two germline ends. This CDR3 is built from 16 residues. Germline V lookup: CDR1 LNHDA, CDR2 SQIVND (reference sequence).

Details on this clone: A read error may produce the germline difference seen at one junction end. The chain uses TRBV5-1 and TRBJ2-7, with TRBD2 identical over 9 bases. Germline loops: CDR1 SGHRS, CDR2 YFSETQ. The CDR3 length is 14 residues. DNA of the CDR3: TGCGCCAGCAGTTTGGCTAGCGGGATAAACGAGCAGTACTTC. It is translated as CASSLASGINEQYF. The full variable domain, its missing parts supplied by reference TRBV5-1 and TRBJ2-7, is KAGVTQTPRYLIKTRGQQVTLSCSPISGHRSVSWYQQTPGQGLQFLFEYFSETQRNKGNFPGRFSGRQFSNSRSEMNVSTLELGDSALYLCASSLASGINEQYFGPGTRLTVT.

The chain recombines TRBV7-7 with TRBJ2-3, with 8 positions matching TRBD1. The CDR3 runs 15 residues. In germline, CDR1 is SSHAT, CDR2 FNYEAQ (reference sequence). The J segment lost 6 bases and the V segment lost 5 bases, leaving 10 bases of the junction unmatched. The DNA of the CDR3 is TGTGCCAGCAGCCGATCTCAGGGGGCGGGGGATACGCAGTATTTT. Protein: CASSRSQGAGDTQYF.

As concerns this clone: This sample also contains other DNA sequences that code for the same CDR3. The V gene is TRBV19, the J gene TRBJ2-1, with 10 bases aligning to TRBD2. V lost 3 bases to trimming and J lost 5 bases; unmatched junction nucleotides: 4. The CDR3 covers 15 residues. Germline CDR1 is LNHDA and CDR2 is SQIVND (reference sequence). CDR3 nucleotide sequence: TGTGCCAGTAGTATTCGACTAGCGGGCCACAATGAGCAGTTCTTC. It encodes CASSIRLAGHNEQFF.

J is TRBJ1-1 and V is TRBV29-1; 8 nucleotides agree with TRBD1. V lost 6 bases and J lost 4; bases outside the gene matches: 10. Germline V gene lookup returns CDR1 SQVTM and CDR2 ANQGSEA. The CDR3 sequence is 14 residues long. The CDR3 coding sequence is TGCAGCGTGACCTTAGGACAGGGAGGCACTGAAGCTTTCTTT. The encoded protein is CSVTLGQGGTEAFF.

The chain combines TRBV10-2 with TRBJ1-2; D ambiguous. The CDR3 extends over 14 amino acids. The V gene lost 0 bases and the J gene lost 4 bases, with 9 bases spanning the gap. Germline-derived CDR1 and CDR2 are WSHSY and SAAADI. This CDR3 reads CASSESGGFYGYTF. CDR3 in DNA: TGCGCCAGCAGTGAGTCGGGAGGCTTCTATGGCTACACCTTC.

V and J are TRBV15 and TRBJ2-4, with D perhaps matching TRBD2 (6 bases). Germline CDR1 reads LNHNV; CDR2 reads YYDKDF (reference sequence). Trimming removed 1 base from V and 5 bases from J, with 12 bases in between. The CDR3 covers 15 residues. The chain's CDR3 is CATSRGRGDQNIQYF. The CDR3 DNA sequence: TGTGCCACCAGCAGAGGGAGGGGTGACCAAAACATTCAGTACTTC.

This chain connects TRBV5-1 to TRBJ2-7, with D perhaps TRBD2 (5 bases). Trimming removed 4 bases from V and 4 bases from J, with 15 bases in between. This CDR3 has 14 amino acids. Germline CDR1 SGHRS, CDR2 YFSETQ. The CDR3 DNA follows: TGCGCCAGCAGCGAGCTTCGGGGAGTTTACGAGCAGTACTTC. It specifies CASSELRGVYEQYF. The full variable domain, its missing parts supplied by reference TRBV5-1 and TRBJ2-7, is KAGVTQTPRYLIKTRGQQVTLSCSPISGHRSVSWYQQTPGQGLQFLFEYFSETQRNKGNFPGRFSGRQFSNSRSEMNVSTLELGDSALYLCASSELRGVYEQYFGPGTRLTVT.

The genes are TRBV6-1 and TRBJ1-2; D is uncertain. The CDR3 extends over 13 amino acids. Deletions cut 4 bases from V and 4 bases from J, with 10 bases between. Germline lookup yields CDR1 MNHNS and CDR2 SASEGT. CDR3 region: CASSGRPGYGYTF. The CDR3 DNA reads TGTGCCAGCAGTGGACGGCCAGGCTATGGCTACACCTTC.

V and J are TRBV18 and TRBJ1-1, with D possibly matching TRBD1 (6 bases). The germline gives CDR1 KGHSH, CDR2 LQKENI. Trimming cost V 0 bases and J 3 bases, with 11 bases left between them. This CDR3 comprises 15 residues. The DNA of the CDR3 is TGTGCCAGCTCACCACCGTGGGGGCCTGACACTGAAGCTTTCTTT. Amino acids: CASSPPWGPDTEAFF.

J is TRBJ1-1 and V is TRBV29-1; 8 nucleotides align to TRBD1. Per the germline V gene, CDR1 is SQVTM and CDR2 is ANQGSEA. The V gene end was trimmed by 6 bases and the J gene end by 5 bases; junction bases not matched to a gene: 14. The CDR3 contains 15 residues. CDR3 nucleotide sequence: TGCAGCGTAGTCGGGGCAGGGGGCGTCGGGACTGAAGCTTTCTTT. Amino acid sequence: CSVVGAGGVGTEAFF. Complete variable domain (other parts from reference TRBV29-1 and TRBJ1-1): SAVISQKPSRDICQRGTSLTIQCQVDSQVTMMFWYRQQPGQSLTLIATANQGSEATYESGFVIDKFPISRPNLTFSTLTVSNMSPEDSSIYLCSVVGAGGVGTEAFFGQGTRLTVV.

The rearrangement uses TRBV4-3 and TRBJ1-1, with a weak D call TRBD1 (5 bases). The length of the CDR3 is 15 residues. The germline V and J ends were trimmed by 1 base and 1 base, with 10 bases remaining between them. From germline, CDR1 is LGHNA and CDR2 YSLEER. Here the CDR3 reads CASSQGGQGNTEAFF. DNA for the CDR3: TGCGCCAGCAGCCAAGGGGGTCAGGGGAACACTGAAGCTTTCTTT.

The chain combines TRBV5-8 with TRBJ1-4, with D possibly matching TRBD1 (5 bases). V was pared by 0 bases and J by 12 bases, with 12 bases between. This CDR3 comprises 13 residues. Germline CDR1 and CDR2: SGHTS and YDEGEE. CDR3 amino acids: CASSLEGESELFF. CDR3 nucleotide sequence: TGTGCCAGCAGCTTGGAAGGGGAATCGGAACTGTTTTTT.

This chain joins TRBV15 and TRBJ2-1; 11 bases align to TRBD2. The J segment lost 2 bases and the V segment lost 7 bases, leaving 7 bases of the junction unmatched. Germline V lookup: CDR1 LNHNV, CDR2 YYDKDF (reference sequence). The CDR3 spans 16 residues. DNA of the CDR3: TGTGCCACCACCCGTAGCGGGGGGGCCGCCTACAATGAGCAGTTCTTC. Its protein product is CATTRSGGAAYNEQFF.

The J gene is TRBJ2-7, the V gene TRBV6-1, with TRBD2 identical over 14 bases. The CDR3 sequence is 15 residues long. Losses at the gene ends were 4 bases for V and 5 bases for J; bases not matched to a gene: 4. Germline V gene lookup returns CDR1 MNHNS and CDR2 SASEGT. CDR3 sequence reads: CASSAGLAGVDEQYF. CDR3 nucleotides: TGTGCCAGCAGTGCGGGACTAGCGGGAGTGGACGAGCAGTACTTC.

The chain joins TRBV21-1 to TRBJ2-7; the DNA was not compared with TRBD1, the D call given in the table. TRBV21-1 represents a pseudogene. The CDR3 is made up of 15 amino acids. CDR3 DNA: TGTGCCAGCAGACCAGGGACAGGGAGCTCCTACGAGCAGTACTTC. This codes for CASRPGTGSSYEQYF.

The chain links TRBV2 to TRBJ2-5; D may be TRBD2 (6 bases). The V and J ends lost 2 bases and 7 bases respectively, with 14 bases between them. CDR3 length: 14 residues. Germline CDR1 and CDR2: SNHLY and FYNNEI. CDR3 coding DNA: TGTGCCAGCAGTGAAAGGACGGGGGTTGGGACCCAGTACTTC. Protein: CASSERTGVGTQYF.

The chain links TRBV11-2 to TRBJ2-7; D is perhaps TRBD1 (5 bases). The germline CDR1 and CDR2 sequences are SGHAT and FQNNGV. Deletions cut 5 bases from V and 2 bases from J, with 10 bases between. The CDR3 length is 13 residues. CDR3 residues: CASSLDSPYEQYF. The CDR3 DNA sequence: TGTGCCAGCAGCCTCGACAGTCCCTACGAGCAGTACTTC.

This chain joins TRBV7-8 and TRBJ2-3; 15 bases agree with TRBD2. This CDR3 is 20 amino acids long. Germline CDR1 reads SGHVS; CDR2 reads FQNEAQ. After removal of 3 bases from V and 0 bases from J, the junction contained 10 bases not matched to a gene. CDR3 DNA: TGTGCCAGCAGCTTTCCCCCGGGACTAGCGGGAGGTGAGAGCACAGATACGCAGTATTTT. Its protein is CASSFPPGLAGGESTDTQYF.

This sequence joins TRBV5-4 and TRBJ2-7, with D tentatively TRBD2 (6 bases). V shed 1 base and J shed 2 bases, with 13 bases lying between them. The CDR3 totals 15 residues. From germline, CDR1 is SGHNT and CDR2 YYREEE (reference sequence). The CDR3 reads CASSLNAGRAYEQYF. As DNA, the CDR3 is TGTGCCAGCAGCTTGAATGCGGGACGGGCCTACGAGCAGTACTTC.